The rows below give T cell receptor beta chains drawn from one sample of a study of spatial heterogeneity in lung cancer. One entry per CDR3 protein, called by TCRdb with MiXCR from the 5' RACE reads. The sample lists approximately 94,000 distinct CDR3 sequences, 4.4% occurring once. This specimen was lung tumor tissue, taken at surgery. Source of these receptors: a male donor with early-stage non-small cell lung cancer. Both conserved end residues are part of each CDR3. D genes are given only for firm matches. Rows may omit the clone size; those that give it use once, few, many or a size class.

>TRBJ2-3|TRBV5-1|many|-
TGCGCCAGCAGCTATGCTTCAGATACGCAGTATTTT
CASSYASDTQYF
>TRBJ2-1|TRBV7-2|many|-
TGTGCCAGCAGCCCGGAGCGTGTTAGTGAGCAGTTCTTC
CASSPERVSEQFF
>TRBJ1-1|TRBV2|-|-
TGTGCCAGCAGTTACAGGGACTCCACTGAAGCTTTCTTT
CASSYRDSTEAFF
>TRBJ1-1|TRBV29-1|many|-
TGCAGCGTCGGAGTGGGGCGGGGGACTGAAGCTTTCTTT
CSVGVGRGTEAFF
>TRBJ2-7|TRBV7-9|medium-sized|-
TGTGCCAGTTCTACTCCCGGGGCCTTCTCCTACGAGCAGTACTTC
CASSTPGAFSYEQYF
>TRBJ1-4|TRBV2|-|-
TGTGCCAGCAATCGCCAGGGACGTAATGAAAAACTGTTTTTT
CASNRQGRNEKLFF
>TRBJ1-1|TRBV14|few|-
TGTGCCAGCAGCCAAGATGGATACACTGAAGCTTTCTTT
CASSQDGYTEAFF
>TRBJ1-1|TRBV5-1|few|-
TGCGCCAGCAGTGTGGGGGTGAACACTGAAGCTTTCTTT
CASSVGVNTEAFF
>TRBJ2-1|TRBV20-1|medium-sized|TRBD2
TGCAGTGCTTACAGCGGGAGCGGGTCCAATGAGCAGTTCTTC
CSAYSGSGSNEQFF
>TRBJ1-2|TRBV20-1|-|TRBD1
TGCAGTGCTTTAGACAGGGCCTCTAACTATGGCTACACCTTC
CSALDRASNYGYTF
>TRBJ1-1|TRBV19|many|-
TGTGCCAGCCAGATGGTGGGGGGAACTGAAGCTTTCTTT
CASQMVGGTEAFF
>TRBJ2-3|TRBV18|many|TRBD2
TGTGCCAGCTCACCTGGACTAGCGGGCCGGGGAGATACGCAGTATTTT
CASSPGLAGRGDTQYF
>TRBJ2-1|TRBV5-1|many|TRBD2
TGCGCCAGCAGCACCCAGCGGGAGGGCCTGCGGTTCTTC
CASSTQREGLRFF
>TRBJ2-2|TRBV20-1|many|TRBD2
TGCAGTGCCGGGAGGCAGGGCAACACCGGGGAGCTGTTTTTT
CSAGRQGNTGELFF
>TRBJ1-2|TRBV7-9|-|-
TGTGCCAGCAGTAGGACGGGAAGCGCTAACTATGGCTACACCTTC
CASSRTGSANYGYTF
>TRBJ1-5|TRBV4-1|-|TRBD1
TGCGCCAGCAGCCAAGACCTTCCTGGGACAGGGGTTTGGGCCCAGCATTTT
CASSQDLPGTGVWAQHF
>TRBJ2-1|TRBV10-3|many|-
TGTGCCACCCAGCCCGGAGGGCCCTACAATGAGCAGTTCTTC
CATQPGGPYNEQFF
>TRBJ1-5|TRBV28|many|-
TGTGCCAGCAGTTTAAGTTGGCAGCCCCAGCATTTT
CASSLSWQPQHF
>TRBJ2-7|TRBV27|-|TRBD1
TGTGCCAGCTCCGGGACAGATCTCTACGAGCAGTACTTC
CASSGTDLYEQYF
>TRBJ2-2|TRBV4-1|few|-
TGCGCCAGCAGCCAAACACGTGGGACCGGGGAGCTGTTTTTT
CASSQTRGTGELFF
>TRBJ2-7|TRBV28|-|TRBD2
TGTGCCAGCAGTTTATATCGAGCGGGAGCAGACGAGCAGTACTTC
CASSLYRAGADEQYF
>TRBJ2-2|TRBV7-9|many|-
TGTGCCAGCAGCGAACCTCTAGCAAACACCGGGGAGCTGTTTTTT
CASSEPLANTGELFF
>TRBJ2-7|TRBV4-1|many|TRBD2
TGCGCCAGCAGCCACCAAGCGGGAACCTACGAGCAGTACTTC
CASSHQAGTYEQYF
>TRBJ2-4|TRBV4-1|many|-
TGCGCCAGCAGCCTCCCCTTTGGGGAAAACATTCAGTACTTC
CASSLPFGENIQYF
>TRBJ2-5|TRBV10-3|many|TRBD1
TGTGCCATCAGGGAGGGACAGGGGGCTTTCGAGACCCAGTACTTC
CAIREGQGAFETQYF
>TRBJ2-1|TRBV28|many|-
TGTGCCAGCAGTTTCGCAGTTAATGAGCAGTTCTTC
CASSFAVNEQFF
>TRBJ2-6|TRBV5-1|-|-
TGCGCCAGCAGCTTGGGCGACGGCGGGGCCAACGTCCTGACTTTC
CASSLGDGGANVLTF
>TRBJ2-7|TRBV6-2/TRBV6-3|-|-
TGTGCCAGCAGTTATAGGTACGAGCAGTACTTC
CASSYRYEQYF
>TRBJ2-3|TRBV6-5|few|-
TGTGCCAGCAGTTACTCGAATAGGGAAGAAGGCACAGATACGCAGTATTTT
CASSYSNREEGTDTQYF
>TRBJ2-1|TRBV29-1|many|-
TGCAGCGCGGGGGCGGCAGGGGGATATGAGCAGTTCTTC
CSAGAAGGYEQFF
>TRBJ2-6|TRBV7-2|few|-
TGTGCCAGCAGCCCCTTGACAAGCTCTGGGGCCAACGTCCTGACTTTC
CASSPLTSSGANVLTF
>TRBJ2-1|TRBV6-5|many|TRBD2
TGTGCCAGCAGGCCCGTCGGGCTAGCGGGACCATACAATGAGCAGTTCTTC
CASRPVGLAGPYNEQFF
>TRBJ1-1|TRBV5-1|-|-
TGCGCCAGCAGGAGGTCAAGGGACACTGAAGCTTTCTTT
CASRRSRDTEAFF
>TRBJ2-7|TRBV5-6|-|-
TGTGCCAGCAGCCTGGGGGCATCAAGAGCCTACGAGCAGTACTTC
CASSLGASRAYEQYF
>TRBJ1-4|TRBV10-3|-|-
TGTGCCCGCACTCGGAAAGAAAAACTGTTTTTT
CARTRKEKLFF
>TRBJ2-3|TRBV5-4|many|TRBD2
TGTGCCAGCAGCTTGCCTAGCGGGAGCACAGATACGCAGTATTTT
CASSLPSGSTDTQYF
>TRBJ2-3|TRBV10-3|many|TRBD2
TGTGCCGCCACTAGCGGGGGCACAGATACGCAGTATTTT
CAATSGGTDTQYF
>TRBJ1-5|TRBV4-1|many|TRBD1
TGCGCCAGCAGCCAAGCAGGGGGCCATCAGCCCCAGCATTTT
CASSQAGGHQPQHF
>TRBJ1-1|TRBV5-1|many|TRBD1
TGCGCCAGCAGCGGGGACAGCTTCACTGAAGCTTTCTTT
CASSGDSFTEAFF
>TRBJ2-1|TRBV12-3/TRBV12-4|many|TRBD2
TGTGCCAGCAGTTCCGGGGGAGCGGGATTCAATGAGCAGTTCTTC
CASSSGGAGFNEQFF
>TRBJ1-2|TRBV18|many|-
TGTGCCAGCTCACCTCTTTGGATGGATGGCTACACCTTC
CASSPLWMDGYTF
>TRBJ2-1|TRBV10-3|many|-
TGTGCCATCAGTGAGTCTTCTAGTTCTGAGCAGTTCTTC
CAISESSSSEQFF
>TRBJ2-5|TRBV2|-|-
TGTGCCAGCAGTTTCGGGGGCGATGAGCCCCAAGAGACCCAGTACTTC
CASSFGGDEPQETQYF
>TRBJ2-7|TRBV6-1|many|-
TGTGCCAGCAGGAGCACAGTTTACGAGCAGTACTTC
CASRSTVYEQYF
>TRBJ2-5|TRBV7-2|many|TRBD2
TGTGCCAGCAGCTTAGTTGGGGGGACTAGCGTTCAAGAGACCCAGTACTTC
CASSLVGGTSVQETQYF
>TRBJ2-7|TRBV6-5|-|-
TGTGCCAGCAGTAGACAGTTGGGAAGGTCCTACGAGCAGTACTTC
CASSRQLGRSYEQYF
>TRBJ1-6|TRBV6-5|-|-
TGTGCCAGCAGTTACTCGCCCCTTTTACCCCTCCACTTT
CASSYSPLLPLHF
>TRBJ2-7|TRBV6-5|many|TRBD1
TGTGCCTCCTCGGGACAGGGACTTTACGAGCAGTACTTC
CASSGQGLYEQYF
>TRBJ2-1|TRBV18|many|TRBD1
TGTGCCAGCTCACCACCGATAGGGACAGGTTCGGATGAGCAGTTCTTC
CASSPPIGTGSDEQFF
>TRBJ2-1|TRBV7-9|many|TRBD2
TGTGCCAGCAGCTTAGGGAGGGCGGGAGGCAATCTCAATGAGCAGTTCTTC
CASSLGRAGGNLNEQFF